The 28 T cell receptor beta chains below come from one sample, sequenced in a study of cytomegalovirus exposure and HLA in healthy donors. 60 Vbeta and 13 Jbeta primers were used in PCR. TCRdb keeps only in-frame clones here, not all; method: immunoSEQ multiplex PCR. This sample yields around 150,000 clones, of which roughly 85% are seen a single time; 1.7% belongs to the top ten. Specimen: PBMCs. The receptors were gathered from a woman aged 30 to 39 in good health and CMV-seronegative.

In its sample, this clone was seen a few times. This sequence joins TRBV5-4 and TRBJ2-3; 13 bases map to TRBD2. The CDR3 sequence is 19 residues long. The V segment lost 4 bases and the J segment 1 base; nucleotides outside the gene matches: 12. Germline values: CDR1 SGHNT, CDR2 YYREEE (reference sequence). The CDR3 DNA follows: TGTGCCAGCAGCGGAAGACTAGCGGGGGGACCGGTGGGCACAGATACGCAGTATTTT. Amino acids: CASSGRLAGGPVGTDTQYF.

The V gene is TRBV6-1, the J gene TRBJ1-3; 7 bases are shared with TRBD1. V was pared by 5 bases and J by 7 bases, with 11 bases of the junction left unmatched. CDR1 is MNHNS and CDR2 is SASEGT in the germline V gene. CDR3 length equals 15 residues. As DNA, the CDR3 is TGTGCCAGCAGTTCAACCCCGACAGGGCGCAACACCATATATTTT. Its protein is CASSSTPTGRNTIYF.

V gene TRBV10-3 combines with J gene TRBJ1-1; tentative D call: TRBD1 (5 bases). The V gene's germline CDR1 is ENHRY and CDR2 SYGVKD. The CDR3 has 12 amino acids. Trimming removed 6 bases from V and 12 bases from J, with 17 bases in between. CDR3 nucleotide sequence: TGTGCCATCAGCCAAGAGTGGGGGAGGCCTTTCTTT. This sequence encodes CAISQEWGRPFF.

CDR3: CASSPRTGGYGYTF. CDR3 DNA: TGTGCCAGCAGCCCCCGGACAGGGGGCTATGGCTACACCTTC. The genes are TRBV9 and TRBJ1-2; 10 bases are a match to TRBD1. With V trimmed by 4 bases and J by 4 bases, 4 bases remained unmatched. Per germline, CDR1 SGDLS and CDR2 YYNGEE. This CDR3 contains 14 residues.

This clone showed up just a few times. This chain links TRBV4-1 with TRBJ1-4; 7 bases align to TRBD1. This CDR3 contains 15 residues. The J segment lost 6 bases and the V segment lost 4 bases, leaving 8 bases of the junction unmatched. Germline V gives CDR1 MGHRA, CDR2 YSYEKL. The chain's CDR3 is CASSPWGTEYEKLFF. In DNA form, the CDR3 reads TGCGCCAGCAGCCCTTGGGGGACAGAGTATGAAAAACTGTTTTTT.

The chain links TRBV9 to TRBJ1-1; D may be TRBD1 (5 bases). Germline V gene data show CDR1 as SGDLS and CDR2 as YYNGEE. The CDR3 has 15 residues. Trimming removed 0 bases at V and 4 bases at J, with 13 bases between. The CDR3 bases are TGTGCCAGCAGCGTAGTTACAGGTACGGGCACTGAAGCTTTCTTT. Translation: CASSVVTGTGTEAFF.

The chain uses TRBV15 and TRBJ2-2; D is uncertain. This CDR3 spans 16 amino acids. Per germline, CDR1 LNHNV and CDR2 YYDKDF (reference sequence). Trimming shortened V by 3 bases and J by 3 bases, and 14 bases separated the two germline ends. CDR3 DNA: TGTGCCACCAGCAGCGGCCCAGGCAGTTACACCGGGGAGCTGTTTTTT. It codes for CATSSGPGSYTGELFF. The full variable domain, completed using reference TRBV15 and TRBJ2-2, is DAMVIQNPRYQVTQFGKPVTLSCSQTLNHNVMYWYQQKSSQAPKLLFHYYDKDFNNEADTPDNFQSRRPNTSFCFLDIRSPGLGDTAMYLCATSSGPGSYTGELFFGEGSRLTVL.

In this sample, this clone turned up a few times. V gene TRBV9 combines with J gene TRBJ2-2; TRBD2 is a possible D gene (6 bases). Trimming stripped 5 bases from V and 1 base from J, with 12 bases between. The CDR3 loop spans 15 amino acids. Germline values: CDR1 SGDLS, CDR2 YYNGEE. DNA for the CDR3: TGTGCCAGCAGGGGGGGAGCGGGGAACACCGGGGAGCTGTTTTTT. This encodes CASRGGAGNTGELFF. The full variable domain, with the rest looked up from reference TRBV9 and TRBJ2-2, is DSGVTQTPKHLITATGQRVTLRCSPRSGDLSVYWYQQSLDQGLQFLIQYYNGEERAKGNILERFSAQQFPDLHSELNLSSLELGDSALYFCASRGGAGNTGELFFGEGSRLTVL.

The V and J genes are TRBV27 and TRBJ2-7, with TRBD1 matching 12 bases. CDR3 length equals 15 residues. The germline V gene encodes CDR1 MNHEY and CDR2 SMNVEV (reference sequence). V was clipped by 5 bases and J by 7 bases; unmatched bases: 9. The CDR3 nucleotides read TGTGCCAGCAGTGTGCCGGGACAGGGGGCTCGGGAGCAGTACTTC. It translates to CASSVPGQGAREQYF.

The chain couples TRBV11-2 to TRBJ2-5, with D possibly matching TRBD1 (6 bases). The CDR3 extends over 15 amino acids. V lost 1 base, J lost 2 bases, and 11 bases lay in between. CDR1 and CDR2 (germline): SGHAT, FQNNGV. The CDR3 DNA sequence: TGTGCCAGCAGCTTAGGCGCAGGGGAGCAAGAGACCCAGTACTTC. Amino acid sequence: CASSLGAGEQETQYF.

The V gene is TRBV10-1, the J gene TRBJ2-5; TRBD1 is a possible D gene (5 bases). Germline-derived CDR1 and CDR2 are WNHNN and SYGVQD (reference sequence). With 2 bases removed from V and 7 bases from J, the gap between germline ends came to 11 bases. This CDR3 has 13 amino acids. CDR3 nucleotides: TGCGCCAGCAGTGAGATGGGGCGTGGGACCCAGTACTTC. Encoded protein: CASSEMGRGTQYF.

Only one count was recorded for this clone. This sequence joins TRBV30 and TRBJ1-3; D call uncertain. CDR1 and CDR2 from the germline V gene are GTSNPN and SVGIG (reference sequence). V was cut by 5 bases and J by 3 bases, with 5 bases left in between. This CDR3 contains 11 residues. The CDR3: CAWRSGNTIYF. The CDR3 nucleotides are TGTGCCTGGCGGAGTGGAAACACCATATATTTT.

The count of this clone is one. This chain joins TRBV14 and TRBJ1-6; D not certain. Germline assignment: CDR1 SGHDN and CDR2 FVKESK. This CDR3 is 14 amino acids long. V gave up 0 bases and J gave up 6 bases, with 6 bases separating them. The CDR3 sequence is CASSQDLLNSPLHF. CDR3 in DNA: TGTGCCAGCAGCCAAGACCTTCTTAATTCACCCCTCCACTTT. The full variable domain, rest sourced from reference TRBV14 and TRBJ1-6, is EAGVTQFPSHSVIEKGQTVTLRCDPISGHDNLYWYRRVMGKEIKFLLHFVKESKQDESGMPNNRFLAERTGGTYSTLKVQPAELEDSGVYFCASSQDLLNSPLHFGNGTRLTVT.

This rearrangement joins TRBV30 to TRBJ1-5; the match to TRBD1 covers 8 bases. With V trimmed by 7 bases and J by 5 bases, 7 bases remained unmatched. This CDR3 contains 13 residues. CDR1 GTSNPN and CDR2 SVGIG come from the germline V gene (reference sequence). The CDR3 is CASATGGDQPQHF. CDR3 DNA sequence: TGTGCCTCCGCCACAGGGGGAGATCAGCCCCAGCATTTT.

The CDR3 DNA follows: TGTGCCAGCAGCTTGGATAATGAGTACAATGAGCAGTTCTTC. Translation: CASSLDNEYNEQFF. The chain links TRBV5-8 to TRBJ2-1, with D unclear. Trimming took off 0 bases at V and 4 bases at J, with 8 bases between the two ends. Germline CDR1 SGHTS, CDR2 YDEGEE. The CDR3 is made up of 14 amino acids. Using reference TRBV5-8 and TRBJ2-1 for the parts outside the CDR3, the full variable domain is EAGVTQSPTHLIKTRGQQATLRCSPISGHTSVYWYQQALGLGLQFLLWYDEGEERNRGNFPPRFSGRQFPNYSSELNVNALELEDSALYLCASSLDNEYNEQFFGPGTRLTVL.

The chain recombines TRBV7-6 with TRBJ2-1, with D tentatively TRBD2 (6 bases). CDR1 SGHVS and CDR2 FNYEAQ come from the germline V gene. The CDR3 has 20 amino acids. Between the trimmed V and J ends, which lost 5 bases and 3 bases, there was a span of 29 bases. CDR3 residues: CASSGGGLGTPAPIYNEQFF. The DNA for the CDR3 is TGTGCCAGCAGCGGAGGTGGGTTGGGGACTCCCGCCCCAATCTACAATGAGCAGTTCTTC.

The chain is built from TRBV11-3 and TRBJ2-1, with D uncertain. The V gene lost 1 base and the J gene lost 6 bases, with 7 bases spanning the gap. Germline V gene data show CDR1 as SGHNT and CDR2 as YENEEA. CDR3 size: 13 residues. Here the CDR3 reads CASSLVQANEQFF. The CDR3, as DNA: TGTGCCAGCAGCTTAGTCCAGGCCAATGAGCAGTTCTTC.

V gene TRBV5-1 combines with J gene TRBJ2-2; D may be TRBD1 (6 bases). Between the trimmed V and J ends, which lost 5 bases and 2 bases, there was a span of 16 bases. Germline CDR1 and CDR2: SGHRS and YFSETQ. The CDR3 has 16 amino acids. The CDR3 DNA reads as TGCGCCAGCAGTCAGGTTCAGGGGATAAACACCGGGGAGCTGTTTTTT. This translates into CASSQVQGINTGELFF. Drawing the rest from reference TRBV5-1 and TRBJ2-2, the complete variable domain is KAGVTQTPRYLIKTRGQQVTLSCSPISGHRSVSWYQQTPGQGLQFLFEYFSETQRNKGNFPGRFSGRQFSNSRSEMNVSTLELGDSALYLCASSQVQGINTGELFFGEGSRLTVL.

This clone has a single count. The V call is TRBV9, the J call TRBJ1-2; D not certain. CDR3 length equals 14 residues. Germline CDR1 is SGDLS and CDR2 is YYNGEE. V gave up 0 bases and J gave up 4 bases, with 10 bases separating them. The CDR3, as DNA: TGTGCCAGCAGCGTAGGAACTGGTCCCTATGGCTACACCTTC. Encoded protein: CASSVGTGPYGYTF.

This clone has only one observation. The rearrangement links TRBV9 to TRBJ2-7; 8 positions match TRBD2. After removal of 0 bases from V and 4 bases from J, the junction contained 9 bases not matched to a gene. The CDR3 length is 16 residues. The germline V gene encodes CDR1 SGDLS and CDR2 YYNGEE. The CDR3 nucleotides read TGTGCCAGCAGCGTAGAGGTCCCAGCGGGGGATTACGAGCAGTACTTC. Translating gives CASSVEVPAGDYEQYF.

CDR3 loop: CASSRPGTGYGTEAFF. In nucleotides, the CDR3 is TGTGCCAGCAGCCGTCCCGGGACAGGATATGGAACTGAAGCTTTCTTT. This chain connects TRBV7-3 to TRBJ1-1, with 8 bases identical to TRBD1. The germline gives CDR1 SGHTA, CDR2 FQGTGA. Losses at the gene ends were 5 bases for V and 5 bases for J; bases not matched to a gene: 13. The CDR3 loop spans 16 amino acids.

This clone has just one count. The CDR3 loop reads CASSSLTGTGGAGTEAFF. CDR3 nucleotides: TGCGCCAGCAGCTCACTCACCGGGACAGGGGGCGCCGGCACTGAAGCTTTCTTT. V and J are TRBV5-1 and TRBJ1-1, with 12 nucleotides matching TRBD1. This CDR3 has 18 residues. Germline lookup yields CDR1 SGHRS and CDR2 YFSETQ. The ends lost 3 bases at V and 4 bases at J; junction bases unmatched: 13.

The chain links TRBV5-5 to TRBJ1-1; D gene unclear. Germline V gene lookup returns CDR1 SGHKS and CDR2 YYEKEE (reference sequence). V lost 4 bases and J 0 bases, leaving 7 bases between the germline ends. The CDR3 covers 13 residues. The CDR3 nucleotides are TGTGCCAGCAGCCTAGACTTGAACACTGAAGCTTTCTTT. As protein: CASSLDLNTEAFF.

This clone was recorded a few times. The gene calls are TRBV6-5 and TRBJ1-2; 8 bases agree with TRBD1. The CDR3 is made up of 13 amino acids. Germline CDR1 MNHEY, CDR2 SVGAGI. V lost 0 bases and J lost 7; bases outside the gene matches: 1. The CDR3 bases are TGTGCCAGCAGTTACTCCAGGGGGCCTGGCTACACCTTC. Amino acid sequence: CASSYSRGPGYTF.

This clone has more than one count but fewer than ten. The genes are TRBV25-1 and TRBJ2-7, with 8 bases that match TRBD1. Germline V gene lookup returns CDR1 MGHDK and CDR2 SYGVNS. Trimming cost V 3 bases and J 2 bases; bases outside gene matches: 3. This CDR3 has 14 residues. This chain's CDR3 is CASSEGQVPYEQYF. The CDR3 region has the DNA TGTGCCAGCAGTGAGGGACAGGTACCCTACGAGCAGTACTTC.

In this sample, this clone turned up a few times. The CDR3 protein is CASSDYGGAGGQETQYF. The CDR3 DNA is TGTGCCAGCAGCGATTATGGGGGAGCGGGGGGGCAAGAGACCCAGTACTTC. The chain combines TRBV5-6 with TRBJ2-5; 10 bases line up with TRBD2. Germline V gene data show CDR1 as SGHDT and CDR2 as YYEEEE. The CDR3 covers 17 residues. V lost 4 bases to trimming and J lost 2 bases; unmatched junction nucleotides: 11.

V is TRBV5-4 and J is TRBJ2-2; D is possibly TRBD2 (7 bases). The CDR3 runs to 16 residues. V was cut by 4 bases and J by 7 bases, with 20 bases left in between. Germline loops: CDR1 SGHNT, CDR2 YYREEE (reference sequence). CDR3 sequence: CASSPSWRGQGGELFF. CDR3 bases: TGTGCCAGCAGCCCGAGCTGGCGGGGGCAGGGCGGGGAGCTGTTTTTT.

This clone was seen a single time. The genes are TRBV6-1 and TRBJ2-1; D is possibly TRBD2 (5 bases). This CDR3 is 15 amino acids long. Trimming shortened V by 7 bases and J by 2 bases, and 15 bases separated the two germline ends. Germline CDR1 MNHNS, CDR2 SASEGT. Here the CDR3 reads CASIREGLTYNEQFF. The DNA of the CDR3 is TGTGCCAGCATACGGGAAGGGCTTACCTACAATGAGCAGTTCTTC.